Listed below are T cell receptor beta chains from one sample, sequenced in a study of blood T cell repertoires in COVID-19. Repertoires were generated with immunoSEQ multiplex PCR, while TCRdb's copy carries only in-frame clones and drops some. The table has about 50,000 clones, 70% to 85% seen once. Sequenced material: peripheral blood. All receptors come from a man in his 70s with acute or convalescent COVID-19. The CDR3 runs from the conserved cysteine through the conserved F or W. The D gene is left open where the match is weak. Rows may omit the clone size; those that give it use once, few, many or a size class.

J gene: TRBJ2-3; clone size: few; D gene: TRBD2; V gene: TRBV9; CDR3 length: 16; CDR3 DNA: TGTGCCAGCAGCGACGGACTAGCGGGAGGGTGGTATACGCAGTATTTT; CDR3 protein: CASSDGLAGGWYTQYF
J gene: TRBJ2-1; clone size: .; D gene: .; V gene: TRBV11-3; CDR3 length: 13; CDR3 DNA: TGTGCCAGCAGTTTTAACAGGGTCTATGAGCAGTTCTTC; CDR3 protein: CASSFNRVYEQFF
J gene: TRBJ1-6; clone size: .; D gene: TRBD1; V gene: TRBV6-5; CDR3 length: 14; CDR3 DNA: TGTGCCAGCAGCATCGGGGACAGCAATTCACCCCTCCACTTT; CDR3 protein: CASSIGDSNSPLHF
J gene: TRBJ2-3; clone size: .; D gene: .; V gene: TRBV6-4; CDR3 length: 15; CDR3 DNA: TGTGCCAGCAGTGAAGCGGCGGGATCATCGGATACGCAGTATTTT; CDR3 protein: CASSEAAGSSDTQYF
J gene: TRBJ2-2; clone size: once; D gene: TRBD1; V gene: TRBV5-1; CDR3 length: 16; CDR3 DNA: TGCGCCAGCAGCTTGGGGGGGACAGCGAACACCGGGGAGCTGTTTTTT; CDR3 protein: CASSLGGTANTGELFF
J gene: TRBJ1-6; clone size: .; D gene: TRBD1; V gene: TRBV3-1/TRBV3-2; CDR3 length: 16; CDR3 DNA: TGTGCCAGCAGCCCTCGGGACAGGGGCTCTAATTCACCCCTCCACTTT; CDR3 protein: CASSPRDRGSNSPLHF
J gene: TRBJ1-5; clone size: .; D gene: TRBD1; V gene: TRBV19; CDR3 length: 17; CDR3 DNA: TGTGCCAGTAGTAGCGGACAGGGGAGGTTGTATGATCAGCCCCAGCATTTT; CDR3 protein: CASSSGQGRLYDQPQHF
J gene: TRBJ1-2; clone size: .; D gene: TRBD1; V gene: TRBV11-2; CDR3 length: 15; CDR3 DNA: TGTGCCAGCAGCTTAGAGGGACAGGTCACGGGTGGCTACACCTTC; CDR3 protein: CASSLEGQVTGGYTF
J gene: TRBJ2-7; clone size: .; D gene: .; V gene: TRBV7-8; CDR3 length: 16; CDR3 DNA: TGTGCCAGCAGCTCCTACGCGGCGGCAGGCGGCGGAGGCCAGTACTTC; CDR3 protein: CASSSYAAAGGGGQYF
J gene: TRBJ2-4; clone size: .; D gene: .; V gene: TRBV18; CDR3 length: 17; CDR3 DNA: TGTGCCAGCTCACCAACGCCGCGACTTGGAGCCAAAAACATTCAGTACTTC; CDR3 protein: CASSPTPRLGAKNIQYF
J gene: TRBJ2-1; clone size: once; D gene: TRBD1; V gene: TRBV19; CDR3 length: 16; CDR3 DNA: TGTGCCAGTAGTCCACCGGGACAGGGGAGATACAATGAGCAGTTCTTC; CDR3 protein: CASSPPGQGRYNEQFF
J gene: TRBJ1-1; clone size: .; D gene: .; V gene: TRBV27; CDR3 length: 15; CDR3 DNA: TGTGCCAGCAGAGCAGGGAAAGGGATGAACACTGAAGCTTTCTTT; CDR3 protein: CASRAGKGMNTEAFF
J gene: TRBJ2-7; clone size: few; D gene: TRBD2; V gene: TRBV7-6; CDR3 length: 16; CDR3 DNA: TGTGCCAGCAGCCTACGGACTAGCGGGATCCCCCACGAGCAGTACTTC; CDR3 protein: CASSLRTSGIPHEQYF
J gene: TRBJ2-5; clone size: .; D gene: .; V gene: TRBV5-1; CDR3 length: 15; CDR3 DNA: TGCGCCAGCAGCTTCGGTAGACAGTACCAAGAGACCCAGTACTTC; CDR3 protein: CASSFGRQYQETQYF
J gene: TRBJ1-6; clone size: .; D gene: .; V gene: TRBV7-9; CDR3 length: 11; CDR3 DNA: TGTGCCAGCAGCTCTGGCCCACCCCTCCACTTT; CDR3 protein: CASSSGPPLHF
J gene: TRBJ1-3; clone size: .; D gene: .; V gene: TRBV6-5; CDR3 length: 12; CDR3 DNA: TGTGCCAGCGGGCAGACTGGAAACACCATATATTTT; CDR3 protein: CASGQTGNTIYF
J gene: TRBJ2-3; clone size: .; D gene: .; V gene: TRBV7-2; CDR3 length: 15; CDR3 DNA: TGTGCCAGCAGCTGGGGAGACCGAAACACAGATACGCAGTATTTT; CDR3 protein: CASSWGDRNTDTQYF
J gene: TRBJ1-2; clone size: .; D gene: .; V gene: TRBV19; CDR3 length: 13; CDR3 DNA: TGTGCCAGTAGTAACAGGGCAGGGTATGGCTACACCTTC; CDR3 protein: CASSNRAGYGYTF
J gene: TRBJ1-5; clone size: .; D gene: .; V gene: TRBV6-1; CDR3 length: 15; CDR3 DNA: TGTGCCAGCAGTGAAATACCAGATAGCAATCAGCCCCAGCATTTT; CDR3 protein: CASSEIPDSNQPQHF
J gene: TRBJ2-1; clone size: .; D gene: .; V gene: TRBV29-1; CDR3 length: 13; CDR3 DNA: TGCAGCGTTGGTCCGTCCCTCGGCAATGAGCAGTTCTTC; CDR3 protein: CSVGPSLGNEQFF
J gene: TRBJ1-5; clone size: .; D gene: .; V gene: TRBV2; CDR3 length: 15; CDR3 DNA: TGTGCCAGCAGTGAGGGGGCCGGGGGGTATCAGCCCCAGCATTTT; CDR3 protein: CASSEGAGGYQPQHF
J gene: TRBJ1-2; clone size: .; D gene: .; V gene: TRBV29-1; CDR3 length: 11; CDR3 DNA: TGCAGCGTTGAAGTGGAGGGTGGCTACACCTTC; CDR3 protein: CSVEVEGGYTF
J gene: TRBJ2-2; clone size: .; D gene: .; V gene: TRBV3-1/TRBV3-2; CDR3 length: 14; CDR3 DNA: TGTGCCAGCAGCCAAACGGACAGTACCGGGGAGCTGTTTTTT; CDR3 protein: CASSQTDSTGELFF
J gene: TRBJ2-2; clone size: .; D gene: .; V gene: TRBV7-3; CDR3 length: 15; CDR3 DNA: TGTGCCAGCAGCCCCAGTCCCAGGGGGGCCGGGGAGCTGTTTTTT; CDR3 protein: CASSPSPRGAGELFF
J gene: TRBJ2-3; clone size: .; D gene: .; V gene: TRBV29-1; CDR3 length: 14; CDR3 DNA: TGCAGCGTTGGAGGGGACACAGGCACAGATACGCAGTATTTT; CDR3 protein: CSVGGDTGTDTQYF
J gene: TRBJ1-1; clone size: .; D gene: TRBD1; V gene: TRBV5-3; CDR3 length: 15; CDR3 DNA: TGTGCCAGAGGGATACCGACAGGGGATGTAACTGAAGCTTTCTTT; CDR3 protein: CARGIPTGDVTEAFF
J gene: TRBJ2-1; clone size: .; D gene: .; V gene: TRBV19; CDR3 length: 13; CDR3 DNA: TGTGCCAGTAGTATGCCCCGAGCATTATCCCAGTTCTTC; CDR3 protein: CASSMPRALSQFF
J gene: TRBJ2-3; clone size: .; D gene: .; V gene: TRBV30; CDR3 length: 16; CDR3 DNA: TGTGCCTGGCTCCACCGGCGGGCGCCACCCACAGATACGCAGTATTTT; CDR3 protein: CAWLHRRAPPTDTQYF
J gene: TRBJ1-2; clone size: few; D gene: .; V gene: TRBV10-3; CDR3 length: 15; CDR3 DNA: TGTGCCATCAGTGAGTCGTCCGCCCTTGGGCCGCGCTACACCTTC; CDR3 protein: CAISESSALGPRYTF
J gene: TRBJ1-4; clone size: .; D gene: TRBD1; V gene: TRBV7-2; CDR3 length: 16; CDR3 DNA: TGTGCCAGCAGCTTAGTTTTAGGGACAGGGGGTGAAAAACTGTTTTTT; CDR3 protein: CASSLVLGTGGEKLFF
J gene: TRBJ1-2; clone size: .; D gene: .; V gene: TRBV28; CDR3 length: 15; CDR3 DNA: TGTGCCAGCAGTTCGGGCACCGGGAATTACTATGGCTACACCTTC; CDR3 protein: CASSSGTGNYYGYTF
J gene: TRBJ2-4; clone size: .; D gene: .; V gene: TRBV29-1; CDR3 length: 11; CDR3 DNA: TGCAGCGCCACAGGGTCGAACATTCAGTACTTC; CDR3 protein: CSATGSNIQYF
J gene: TRBJ1-3; clone size: .; D gene: .; V gene: TRBV20-1; CDR3 length: 17; CDR3 DNA: TGCAGTGCTAGTCGGGGGACCTACGCTCCCTCTGGAAACACCATATATTTT; CDR3 protein: CSASRGTYAPSGNTIYF
J gene: TRBJ2-1; clone size: .; D gene: TRBD2; V gene: TRBV10-3; CDR3 length: 18; CDR3 DNA: TGTGCCATCAGTGATGGTAACAGGGCTAGCGGGAGGAATCCTGAGCAGTTCTTC; CDR3 protein: CAISDGNRASGRNPEQFF
J gene: TRBJ2-5; clone size: .; D gene: .; V gene: TRBV5-1; CDR3 length: 13; CDR3 DNA: TGCGCCAGCAGCTGGGACAACTCGGAGACCCAGTACTTC; CDR3 protein: CASSWDNSETQYF